What follows is one TCR beta chain and its context. A read error may be the cause here, since a much bigger clone is one base away. The sample originates from a study of blood T cells in healthy people across ages. The CDR3 is made up of 13 amino acids. Per germline, CDR1 SGHNT and CDR2 YYREEE (reference sequence). V lost 4 bases to trimming and J lost 4 bases; unmatched junction nucleotides: 2. Primers used in a second PCR of roughly 6 to 11 cycles were a sample-barcoded 5' primer and a J-beta primer mix. Each CDR3 protein gets one entry after TCRdb re-called the 5' RACE reads with MiXCR. This table has some 800,000 distinct CDR3 sequences, about 25% appearing once. In addition, the sample was reused for a study of T cells of mothers and their children.

The receptor was derived from a boy aged 5-17 years in good health. Sequences were obtained from blood. The rearrangement joins TRBV5-4 to TRBJ1-1, with 9 bases identical to TRBD1. The CDR3 spells CASSATGGTEAFF. CDR3 bases: TGTGCCAGCAGCGCGACAGGGGGCACTGAAGCTTTCTTT.